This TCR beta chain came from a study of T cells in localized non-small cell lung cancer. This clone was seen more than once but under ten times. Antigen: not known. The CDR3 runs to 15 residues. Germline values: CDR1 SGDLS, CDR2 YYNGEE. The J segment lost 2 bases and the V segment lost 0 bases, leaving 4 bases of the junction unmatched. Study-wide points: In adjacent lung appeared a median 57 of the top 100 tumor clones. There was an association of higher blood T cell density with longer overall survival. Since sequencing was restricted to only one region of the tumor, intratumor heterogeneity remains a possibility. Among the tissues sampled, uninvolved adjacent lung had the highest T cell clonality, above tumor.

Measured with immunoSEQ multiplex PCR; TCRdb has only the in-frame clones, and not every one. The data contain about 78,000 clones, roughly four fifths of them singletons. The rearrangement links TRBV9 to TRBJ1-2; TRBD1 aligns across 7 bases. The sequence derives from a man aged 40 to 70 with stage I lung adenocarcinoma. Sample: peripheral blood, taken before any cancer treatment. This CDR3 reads CASSVAGQVNYGYTF. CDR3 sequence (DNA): TGTGCCAGCAGCGTAGCTGGACAGGTAAACTATGGCTACACCTTC.